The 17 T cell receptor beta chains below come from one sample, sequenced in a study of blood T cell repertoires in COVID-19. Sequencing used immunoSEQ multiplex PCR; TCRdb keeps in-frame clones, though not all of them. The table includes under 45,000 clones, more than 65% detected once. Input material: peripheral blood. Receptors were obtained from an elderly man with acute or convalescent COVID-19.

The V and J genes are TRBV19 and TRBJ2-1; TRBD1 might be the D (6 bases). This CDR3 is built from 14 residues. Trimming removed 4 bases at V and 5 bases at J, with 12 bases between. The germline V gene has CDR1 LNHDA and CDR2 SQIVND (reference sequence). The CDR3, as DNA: TGTGCCAGTAGTACGACAGGACTGCACAATGAGCAGTTCTTC. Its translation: CASSTTGLHNEQFF.

The CDR3 loop is CASSLDRYGYTF. CDR3 sequence (DNA): TGTGCCAGCAGCTTGGACCGGTATGGCTACACCTTC. The V call is TRBV5-5, the J call TRBJ1-2, with D unclear. This CDR3 region has 12 residues. Germline CDR1 is SGHKS and CDR2 is YYEKEE (reference sequence). Trimming pared 0 bases from V and 5 bases from J, leaving 5 bases between.

The CDR3 loop reads CASRDGLASQYF. CDR3 nucleotides: TGTGCCAGCAGAGATGGACTAGCATCGCAGTACTTC. The chain carries TRBV6-5 and TRBJ2-5; 8 bases map to TRBD2. The length of the CDR3 is 12 residues. Germline V lookup: CDR1 MNHEY, CDR2 SVGAGI. V shed 6 bases and J 11 bases; nucleotides not matched to a gene: 8.

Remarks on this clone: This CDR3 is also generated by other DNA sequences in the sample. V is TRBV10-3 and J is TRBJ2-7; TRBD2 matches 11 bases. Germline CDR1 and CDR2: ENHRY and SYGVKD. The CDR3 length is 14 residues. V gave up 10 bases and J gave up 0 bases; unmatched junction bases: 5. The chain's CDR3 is CATLAGGNSYEQYF. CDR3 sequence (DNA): TGTGCCACCTTAGCGGGGGGGAACTCCTACGAGCAGTACTTC.

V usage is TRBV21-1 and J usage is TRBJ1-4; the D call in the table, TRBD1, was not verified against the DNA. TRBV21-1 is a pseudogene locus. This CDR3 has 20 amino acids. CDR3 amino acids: CASSEEQRMPDRDLVKKLFF. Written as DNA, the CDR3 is TGTGCCAGCAGCGAGGAGCAGCGCATGCCCGACAGGGACCTGGTTAAAAAACTGTTTTTT.

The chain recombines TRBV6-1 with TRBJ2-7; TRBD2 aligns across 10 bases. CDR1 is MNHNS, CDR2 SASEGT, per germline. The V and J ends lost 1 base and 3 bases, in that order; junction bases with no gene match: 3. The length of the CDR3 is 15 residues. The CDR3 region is CASSEGLAGYYEQYF. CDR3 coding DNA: TGTGCCAGCAGTGAAGGACTAGCGGGTTACTACGAGCAGTACTTC.

The CDR3 spells CASSVEEGTLAPGELFF. CDR3 DNA: TGTGCCAGCAGCGTGGAGGAAGGGACACTGGCCCCCGGGGAGCTGTTTTTT. The V and J genes are TRBV9 and TRBJ2-2; D perhaps matches TRBD1 (6 bases). The CDR3 is 17 amino acids. The V end was cut by 2 bases, the J end by 6 bases, with 20 bases between. Germline values: CDR1 SGDLS, CDR2 YYNGEE.

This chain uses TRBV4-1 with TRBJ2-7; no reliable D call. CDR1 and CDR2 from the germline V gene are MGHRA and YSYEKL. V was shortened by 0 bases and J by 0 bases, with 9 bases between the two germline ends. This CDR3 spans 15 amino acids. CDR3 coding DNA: TGCGCCAGCAGCCAAGACAGCGTCAACTCCTACGAGCAGTACTTC. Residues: CASSQDSVNSYEQYF.

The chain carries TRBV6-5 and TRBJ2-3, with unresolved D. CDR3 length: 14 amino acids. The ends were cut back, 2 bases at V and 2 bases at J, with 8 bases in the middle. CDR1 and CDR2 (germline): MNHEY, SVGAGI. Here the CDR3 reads CASSYLALTDTQYF. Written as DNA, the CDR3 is TGTGCCAGCAGTTACCTGGCTCTCACAGATACGCAGTATTTT.

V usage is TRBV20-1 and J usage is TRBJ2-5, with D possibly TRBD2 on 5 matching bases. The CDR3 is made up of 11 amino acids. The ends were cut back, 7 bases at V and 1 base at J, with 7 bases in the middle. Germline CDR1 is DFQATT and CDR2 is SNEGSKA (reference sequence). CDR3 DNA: TGCAGTGTCCGGGGCCAAGAGACCCAGTACTTC. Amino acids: CSVRGQETQYF.

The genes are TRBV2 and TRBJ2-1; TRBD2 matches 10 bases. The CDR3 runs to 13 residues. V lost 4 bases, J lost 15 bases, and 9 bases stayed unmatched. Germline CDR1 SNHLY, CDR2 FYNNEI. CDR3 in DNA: TGTGCCAGCAGTGTTATGAGCGGGGGGGGATGGTTCTTC. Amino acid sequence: CASSVMSGGGWFF.

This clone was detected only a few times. CDR3 protein: CASSQDRGASYGYTF. The CDR3 DNA reads as TGCGCCAGCAGCCAAGATCGGGGGGCCAGTTATGGCTACACCTTC. The chain recombines TRBV4-1 with TRBJ1-2; tentatively, D is TRBD1 (6 bases). V dropped 0 bases and J dropped 5 bases, with 13 bases sitting between them. The CDR3 is 15 residues long. Germline loops: CDR1 MGHRA, CDR2 YSYEKL.

The chain's CDR3 is CASSVYSSGEQYF. The DNA of the CDR3 is TGTGCCAGCAGCGTGTACAGCTCCGGCGAGCAGTACTTC. The J gene is TRBJ2-7, the V gene TRBV9, with D uncertain. Trimming removed 2 bases at V and 6 bases at J, with 12 bases between. From germline, CDR1 is SGDLS and CDR2 YYNGEE. This CDR3 contains 13 residues.

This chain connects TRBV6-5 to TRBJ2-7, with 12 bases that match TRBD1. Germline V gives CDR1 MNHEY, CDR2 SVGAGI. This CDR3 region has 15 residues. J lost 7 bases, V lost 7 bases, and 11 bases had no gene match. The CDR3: CASTRTGQGAGEQYF. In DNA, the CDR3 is TGTGCCAGCACCCGAACGGGACAGGGGGCAGGGGAGCAGTACTTC.

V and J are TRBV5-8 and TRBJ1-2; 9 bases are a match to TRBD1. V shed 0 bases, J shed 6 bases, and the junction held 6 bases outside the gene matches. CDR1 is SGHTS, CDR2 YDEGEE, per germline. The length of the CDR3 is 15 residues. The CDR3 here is CASSLGSDRGDGYTF. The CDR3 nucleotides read TGTGCCAGCAGCTTGGGAAGTGACAGGGGGGATGGCTACACCTTC.

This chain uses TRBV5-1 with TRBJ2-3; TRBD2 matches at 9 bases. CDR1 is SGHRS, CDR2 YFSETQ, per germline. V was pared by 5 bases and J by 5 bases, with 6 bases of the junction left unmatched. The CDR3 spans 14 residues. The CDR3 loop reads CASRIAGVRDTQYF. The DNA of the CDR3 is TGCGCCAGCAGAATAGCGGGGGTACGAGATACGCAGTATTTT.

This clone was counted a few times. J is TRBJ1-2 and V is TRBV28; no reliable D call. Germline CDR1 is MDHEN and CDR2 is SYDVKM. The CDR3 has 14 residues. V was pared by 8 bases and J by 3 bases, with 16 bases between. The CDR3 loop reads CASLVAGKDYGYTF. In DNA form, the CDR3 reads TGTGCCAGCCTGGTGGCGGGGAAGGACTATGGCTACACCTTC.